What follows describes a single T cell receptor (beta chain). Its matching antigen is unknown. This sample is drawn from a study of T cells after yellow fever vaccination. Trimming removed 5 bases from V and 2 bases from J, with 12 bases in between. There are 14 residues in the CDR3. CDR1 and CDR2 from the germline V gene are SGHRS and YFSETQ. The study, taken as a whole, reports: Re-detected after boosting: most primary clones, approximately 97% of CD4 and roughly 90% of CD8.

MiXCR, applied by TCRdb to the 5' RACE reads, yields one record per CDR3 protein. The table records roughly 310,000 distinct CDR3 sequences, about 8.7% of them present only once. The sample in question was PBMCs, obtained on the day of the first yellow fever vaccination. This chain links TRBV5-1 with TRBJ2-3; D is perhaps TRBD1 or TRBD2 (5 bases each). The source is a young man who received the YFV17D yellow fever vaccine. CDR3 protein: CASRERGPTDTQYF. CDR3 DNA: TGCGCCAGCAGAGAGAGGGGACCCACAGATACGCAGTATTTT.